Each of the 9 T cell receptor beta chains below was sequenced from the same sample in a study of blood T cell repertoires in COVID-19. Produced via immunoSEQ multiplex PCR; TCRdb's table is partial and in-frame only. Among 50,000 to 65,000 clones listed, around 90% were seen once. Input material: peripheral blood. These receptors all come from a woman over 75 with COVID-19, enrolled during active disease.

The chain employs TRBV6-4 and TRBJ1-1, with a tentative D call TRBD1 (5 bases). Germline V lookup: CDR1 MRHNA, CDR2 SNTAGT. Trimming removed 5 bases from V and 2 bases from J, with 12 bases in between. This CDR3 contains 14 residues. The CDR3 DNA is TGTGCCAGCAGTTATGACGGGGGAAACACTGAAGCTTTCTTT. It is translated as CASSYDGGNTEAFF.

This clone showed up just a few times. V and J are TRBV25-1 and TRBJ1-6, with 9 bases lining up with TRBD1. V shed 2 bases and J 9 bases; nucleotides not matched to a gene: 2. The CDR3 sequence is 14 residues long. The germline V gene encodes CDR1 MGHDK and CDR2 SYGVNS. The CDR3 coding sequence is TGTGCCAGCAGTGAAGGGACAGGGTTTTCACCCCTCCACTTT. Encoded protein: CASSEGTGFSPLHF.

The chain couples TRBV7-2 to TRBJ1-3; the D is unclear. In germline, CDR1 is SGHTA, CDR2 FQGNSA. The CDR3 is 15 amino acids. V lost 3 bases, J lost 1 base, and 10 bases lay in between. CDR3 region: CASSLGLFSGNTIYF. The CDR3 coding sequence is TGTGCCAGCAGCTTGGGCCTTTTTTCTGGAAACACCATATATTTT.

This clone occurred a few times. The V gene is TRBV19, the J gene TRBJ1-1; 8 bases fit TRBD1. Germline V lookup: CDR1 LNHDA, CDR2 SQIVND (reference sequence). J lost 1 base, V lost 6 bases, and 4 bases had no gene match. This CDR3 region has 14 residues. The CDR3 nucleotides read TGTGCCAGTAGCTGGGACAGGCAGAACACTGAAGCTTTCTTT. Translated: CASSWDRQNTEAFF.

V usage is TRBV27 and J usage is TRBJ2-5, with 10 bases matching TRBD2. The CDR3 runs 18 residues. Germline V gene lookup returns CDR1 MNHEY and CDR2 SMNVEV (reference sequence). Germline trimming cut 3 bases from V and 4 bases from J; bases unmatched to any gene: 14. CDR3 protein: CASSFKASGGTYPETQYF. CDR3 bases: TGTGCCAGCAGTTTCAAGGCTAGCGGGGGAACCTACCCAGAGACCCAGTACTTC.

The chain couples TRBV4-2 to TRBJ2-1, with 8 bases matching TRBD2. V lost 4 bases to trimming and J lost 5 bases; unmatched junction nucleotides: 4. This CDR3 region has 14 residues. Germline V gene lookup returns CDR1 LGHNA and CDR2 YNFKEQ. The CDR3 DNA is TGTGCCAGCAGCCGTAGCGGGGCAAACAATGAGCAGTTCTTC. Its protein is CASSRSGANNEQFF.

This clone counts as medium-sized (0.01 to 0.1%). The chain has TRBV6-5 and TRBJ2-1; 7 positions agree with TRBD1. The junction had 15 bases not matched to a gene; V was cut back by 9 bases and J by 7 bases. Germline V gene data show CDR1 as MNHEY and CDR2 as SVGAGI. The CDR3 consists of 15 residues. CDR3 sequence reads: CASNSGGAGLNEQFF. CDR3 coding DNA: TGTGCCAGTAACTCAGGGGGTGCGGGCCTAAATGAGCAGTTCTTC.

There are a few counts of this clone. This specimen includes other DNA sequences encoding the same CDR3. This chain joins TRBV18 and TRBJ1-5; D unresolved. Germline CDR1 reads KGHSH; CDR2 reads LQKENI. The CDR3 totals 13 residues. Trimming pared 2 bases from V and 3 bases from J, leaving 5 bases between. CDR3 protein: CASSPGLNQPQHF. Here the CDR3 DNA reads TGTGCCAGCTCACCAGGGCTCAATCAGCCCCAGCATTTT.

This sequence joins TRBV3-1 (or the pseudogene TRBV3-2) and TRBJ1-6; 7 bases line up with TRBD1. This CDR3 spans 17 amino acids. CDR1 LGHDT and CDR2 YNNKEL come from the germline V gene (reference sequence). With V trimmed by 2 bases and J by 7 bases, 11 bases remained unmatched. The CDR3 DNA sequence: TGTGCCAGCAGCCAATTTCCCGGGACAGCAGACAATTCACCCCTCCACTTT. Protein product: CASSQFPGTADNSPLHF.